The 10 T cell receptor beta chains presented below share a single source sample, sequenced in a study of blood T cell repertoires in COVID-19. TCRdb's table, derived via immunoSEQ multiplex PCR, lists solely in-frame clones and lacks some. The profile shows about 51,000 clones, roughly 84% of them singletons. The sample was peripheral blood. The receptors shown here come from a man older than 75 with active COVID-19.

This chain uses TRBV2 with TRBJ2-7; 8 nucleotides align to TRBD2. This CDR3 has 14 residues. Germline trimming cut 4 bases from V and 1 base from J; bases unmatched to any gene: 3. Germline V gene lookup returns CDR1 SNHLY and CDR2 FYNNEI. CDR3 nucleotides: TGTGCCAGCAGTGGGTCTAGCGGGTCCTACGAGCAGTACTTC. Protein: CASSGSSGSYEQYF.

The chain recombines TRBV4-3 with TRBJ2-2, with unresolved D. The CDR3 extends over 14 amino acids. The ends were cut back, 0 bases at V and 3 bases at J, with 5 bases in the middle. Germline V gene lookup returns CDR1 LGHNA and CDR2 YSLEER. In DNA, the CDR3 is TGCGCCAGCAGCCAAGAGCGTTACACCGGGGAGCTGTTTTTT. This sequence encodes CASSQERYTGELFF.

The chain has TRBV7-2 and TRBJ2-1, with TRBD2 identical over 8 bases. V lost 3 bases to trimming and J lost 9 bases; unmatched junction nucleotides: 7. There are 14 residues in the CDR3. CDR1 is SGHTA, CDR2 FQGNSA, per germline. CDR3 residues: CASSLLLAETEQFF. DNA of the CDR3: TGTGCCAGCAGCTTGCTACTAGCGGAGACTGAGCAGTTCTTC.

The genes are TRBV7-2 and TRBJ2-3, with D possibly TRBD1 on 6 matching bases. This CDR3 spans 17 amino acids. Germline V gives CDR1 SGHTA, CDR2 FQGNSA. Trimming took 1 base from V and 2 from J, leaving 16 bases between them. CDR3 sequence: CASSLVPARGPTDTQYF. The CDR3 bases are TGTGCCAGCAGCTTAGTTCCGGCCAGGGGTCCCACAGATACGCAGTATTTT.

The genes are TRBV11-2 and TRBJ1-1, with unresolved D. The V gene's germline CDR1 is SGHAT and CDR2 FQNNGV. The CDR3 has 16 amino acids. V lost 2 bases, J lost 5 bases, and 18 bases lay in between. For the CDR3, the DNA is TGTGCCAGCAGCTTAAACCCTGTCAGGTTCCTTACTGAAGCTTTCTTT. Protein product: CASSLNPVRFLTEAFF.

J is TRBJ1-4 and V is TRBV25-1, with a possible D match to TRBD1 (5 bases). Germline-derived CDR1 and CDR2 are MGHDK and SYGVNS. The ends were cut back, 1 base at V and 7 bases at J, with 16 bases in the middle. There are 16 residues in the CDR3. In DNA form, the CDR3 reads TGTGCCAGCAGTGAATCGGGGGGGGGTTCCTTTGAAAAACTGTTTTTT. Protein: CASSESGGGSFEKLFF.

This chain connects TRBV13 to TRBJ1-6; 8 bases line up with TRBD1. Germline values: CDR1 PRHDT, CDR2 FYEKMQ (reference sequence). The CDR3 has 15 amino acids. The V gene end was trimmed by 5 bases and the J gene end by 9 bases; junction bases not matched to a gene: 9. CDR3 in DNA: TGTGCCAGCAGCCCAGGGGACAGGCCTCGTTCACCCCTCCACTTT. Translated: CASSPGDRPRSPLHF. The full variable domain, rest sourced from reference TRBV13 and TRBJ1-6, is AAGVIQSPRHLIKEKRETATLKCYPIPRHDTVYWYQQGPGQDPQFLISFYEKMQSDKGSIPDRFSAQQFSDYHSELNMSSLELGDSALYFCASSPGDRPRSPLHFGNGTRLTVT.

The chain carries TRBV28 and TRBJ1-2; 9 bases fit TRBD1. Germline V gives CDR1 MDHEN, CDR2 SYDVKM. Trimming at V came to 11 bases and at J to 0 bases, leaving 16 bases not matched to a gene. This CDR3 spans 17 amino acids. CDR3 in DNA: TGTGCCTTATCGTCCGGGACAGGGATGTTAACTAACTATGGCTACACCTTC. Protein sequence: CALSSGTGMLTNYGYTF.

The genes are TRBV5-1 and TRBJ2-3; D call uncertain. The CDR3 has 15 residues. Trimming pared 0 bases from V and 0 bases from J, leaving 8 bases between. Germline-derived CDR1 and CDR2 are SGHRS and YFSETQ. CDR3 region: CASSLAELSTDTQYF. The DNA for the CDR3 is TGCGCCAGCAGCTTGGCCGAACTAAGCACAGATACGCAGTATTTT.

V usage is TRBV3-1 (or the pseudogene TRBV3-2) and J usage is TRBJ2-1; TRBD2 matches 11 bases. The CDR3 has 16 residues. With V trimmed by 4 bases and J by 4 bases, 6 bases remained unmatched. The germline V gene encodes CDR1 LGHDT and CDR2 YNNKEL (reference sequence). This chain's CDR3 is CASSLGTSGQYNEQFF. The CDR3 bases are TGTGCCAGCAGCCTAGGGACTAGCGGACAATACAATGAGCAGTTCTTC.